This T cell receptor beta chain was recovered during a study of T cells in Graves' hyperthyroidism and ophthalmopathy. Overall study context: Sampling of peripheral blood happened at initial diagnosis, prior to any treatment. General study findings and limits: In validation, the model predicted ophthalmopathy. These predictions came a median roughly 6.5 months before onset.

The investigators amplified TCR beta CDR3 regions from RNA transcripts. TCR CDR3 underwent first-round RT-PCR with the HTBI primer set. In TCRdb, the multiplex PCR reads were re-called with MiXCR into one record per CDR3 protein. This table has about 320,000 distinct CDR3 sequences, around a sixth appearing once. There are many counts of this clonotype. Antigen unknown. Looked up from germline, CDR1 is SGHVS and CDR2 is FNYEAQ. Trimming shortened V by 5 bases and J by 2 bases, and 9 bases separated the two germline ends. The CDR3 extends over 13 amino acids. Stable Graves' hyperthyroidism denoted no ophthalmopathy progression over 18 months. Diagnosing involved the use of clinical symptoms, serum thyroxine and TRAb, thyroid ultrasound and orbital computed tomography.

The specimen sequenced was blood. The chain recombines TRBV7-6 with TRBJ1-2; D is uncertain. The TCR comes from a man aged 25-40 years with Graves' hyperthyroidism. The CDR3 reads CASSPTGNYGYTF. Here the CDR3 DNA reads TGTGCCAGCAGCCCAACTGGAAACTATGGCTACACCTTC.